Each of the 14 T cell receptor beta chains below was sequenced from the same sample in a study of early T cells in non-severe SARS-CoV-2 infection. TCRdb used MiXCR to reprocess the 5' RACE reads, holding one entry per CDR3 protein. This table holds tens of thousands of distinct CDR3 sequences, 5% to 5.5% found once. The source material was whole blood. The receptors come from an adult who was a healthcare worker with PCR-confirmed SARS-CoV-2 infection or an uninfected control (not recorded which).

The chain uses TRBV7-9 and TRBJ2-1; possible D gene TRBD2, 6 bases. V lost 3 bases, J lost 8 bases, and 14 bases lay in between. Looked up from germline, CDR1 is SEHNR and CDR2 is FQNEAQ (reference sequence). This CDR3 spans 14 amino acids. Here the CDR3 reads CASSLRTRGYEQFF. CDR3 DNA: TGTGCCAGCAGCTTGAGAACCCGGGGGTATGAGCAGTTCTTC.

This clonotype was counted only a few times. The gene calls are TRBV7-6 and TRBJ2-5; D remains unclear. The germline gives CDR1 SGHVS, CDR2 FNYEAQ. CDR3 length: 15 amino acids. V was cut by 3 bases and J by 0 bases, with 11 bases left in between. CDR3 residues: CASSFGQVYQETQYF. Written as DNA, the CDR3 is TGTGCCAGCAGCTTCGGGCAGGTCTACCAAGAGACCCAGTACTTC.

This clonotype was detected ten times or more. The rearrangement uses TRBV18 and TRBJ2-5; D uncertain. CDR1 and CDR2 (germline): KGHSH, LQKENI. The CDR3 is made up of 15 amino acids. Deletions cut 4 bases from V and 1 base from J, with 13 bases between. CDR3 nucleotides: TGTGCCAGCTCACAAATCACAACTGGCCAAGAGACCCAGTACTTC. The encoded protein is CASSQITTGQETQYF.

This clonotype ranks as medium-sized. The CDR3: CASSEEVTGAQPQHF. The CDR3 nucleotides read TGTGCCAGCAGTGAAGAGGTAACGGGGGCTCAGCCCCAGCATTTT. V and J are TRBV6-1 and TRBJ1-5; D may be TRBD1 (6 bases). The germline gives CDR1 MNHNS, CDR2 SASEGT. Trimming pared 1 base from V and 6 bases from J, leaving 13 bases between. This CDR3 is built from 15 residues.

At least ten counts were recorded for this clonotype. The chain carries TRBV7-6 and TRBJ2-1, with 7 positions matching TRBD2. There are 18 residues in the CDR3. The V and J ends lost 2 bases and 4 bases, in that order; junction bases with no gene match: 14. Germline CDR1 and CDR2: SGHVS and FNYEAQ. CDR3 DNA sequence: TGTGCCAGCAGCTTAACCGGTAGCGGGTTGGGGGATTACAATGAGCAGTTCTTC. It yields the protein CASSLTGSGLGDYNEQFF. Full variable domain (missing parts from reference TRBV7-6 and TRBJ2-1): GAGVSQSPRYKVTKRGQDVALRCDPISGHVSLYWYRQALGQGPEFLTYFNYEAQQDKSGLPNDRFSAERPEGSISTLTIQRTEQRDSAMYRCASSLTGSGLGDYNEQFFGPGTRLTVL.

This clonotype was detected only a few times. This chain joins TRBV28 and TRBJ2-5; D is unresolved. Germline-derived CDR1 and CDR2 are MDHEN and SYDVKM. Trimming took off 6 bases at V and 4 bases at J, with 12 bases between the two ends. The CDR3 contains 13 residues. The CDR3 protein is CASSLGNGETQYF. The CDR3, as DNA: TGTGCCAGCAGCCTGGGGAACGGAGAGACCCAGTACTTC.

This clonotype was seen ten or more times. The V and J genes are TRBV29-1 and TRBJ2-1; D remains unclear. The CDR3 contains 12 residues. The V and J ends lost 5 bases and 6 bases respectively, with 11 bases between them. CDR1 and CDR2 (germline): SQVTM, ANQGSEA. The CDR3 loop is CSVRWSLNEQFF. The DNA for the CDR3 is TGCAGCGTTAGGTGGAGCCTCAATGAGCAGTTCTTC.

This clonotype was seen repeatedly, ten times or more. CDR3 DNA: TGCAGTGCTAGAGATTCTGGGACAGTGAACACTGAAGCTTTCTTT. It codes for CSARDSGTVNTEAFF. The chain uses TRBV20-1 and TRBJ1-1; the match to TRBD1 covers 7 bases. The CDR3 totals 15 residues. Germline V CDR1 and CDR2: DFQATT, SNEGSKA (reference sequence). After removal of 0 bases from V and 0 bases from J, the junction contained 4 bases not matched to a gene.

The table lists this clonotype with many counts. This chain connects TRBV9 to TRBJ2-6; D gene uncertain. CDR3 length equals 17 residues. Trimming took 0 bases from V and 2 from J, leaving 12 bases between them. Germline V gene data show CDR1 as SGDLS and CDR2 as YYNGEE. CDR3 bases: TGTGCCAGCAGCGTAGCATCGAGACCTACTGGGGCCAACGTCCTGACTTTC. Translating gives CASSVASRPTGANVLTF. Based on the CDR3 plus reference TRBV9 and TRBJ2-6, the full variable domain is DSGVTQTPKHLITATGQRVTLRCSPRSGDLSVYWYQQSLDQGLQFLIQYYNGEERAKGNILERFSAQQFPDLHSELNLSSLELGDSALYFCASSVASRPTGANVLTFGAGSRLTVL.

CDR3: CASSVRQDGRGTQYF. The CDR3 coding sequence is TGTGCCAGCAGTGTACGACAGGATGGGCGGGGGACCCAGTACTTC. The rearrangement uses TRBV12-3 or TRBV12-4 and TRBJ2-5, with D tentatively TRBD1 or TRBD2 (6 bases each). V was cut by 5 bases and J by 7 bases, with 20 bases left in between. This CDR3 is 15 amino acids long.

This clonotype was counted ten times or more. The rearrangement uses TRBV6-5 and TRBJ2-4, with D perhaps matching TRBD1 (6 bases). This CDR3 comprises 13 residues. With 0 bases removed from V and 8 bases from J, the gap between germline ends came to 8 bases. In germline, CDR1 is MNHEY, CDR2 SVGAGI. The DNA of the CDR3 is TGTGCCAGCAGTTACTCGAACAGGGACATTCAGTACTTC. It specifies CASSYSNRDIQYF.

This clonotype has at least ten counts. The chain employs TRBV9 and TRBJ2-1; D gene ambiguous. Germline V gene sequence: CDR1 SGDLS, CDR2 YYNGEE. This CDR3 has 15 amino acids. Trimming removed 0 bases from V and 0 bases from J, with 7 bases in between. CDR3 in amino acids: CASSVVHSSYNEQFF. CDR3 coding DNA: TGTGCCAGCAGCGTAGTACATAGCTCCTACAATGAGCAGTTCTTC.

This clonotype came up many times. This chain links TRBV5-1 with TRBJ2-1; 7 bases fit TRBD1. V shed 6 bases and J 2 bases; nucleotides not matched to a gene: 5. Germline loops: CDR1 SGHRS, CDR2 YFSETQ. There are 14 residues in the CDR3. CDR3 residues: CASTGTEAYNEQFF. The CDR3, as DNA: TGCGCCAGCACCGGGACAGAAGCCTACAATGAGCAGTTCTTC.

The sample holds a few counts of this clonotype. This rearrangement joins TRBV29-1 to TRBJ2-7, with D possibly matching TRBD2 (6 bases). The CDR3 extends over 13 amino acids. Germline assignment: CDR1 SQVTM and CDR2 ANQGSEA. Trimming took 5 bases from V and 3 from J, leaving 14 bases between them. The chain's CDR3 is CSVRTGTYYEQYF. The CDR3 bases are TGCAGCGTTCGGACCGGGACTTACTACGAGCAGTACTTC.